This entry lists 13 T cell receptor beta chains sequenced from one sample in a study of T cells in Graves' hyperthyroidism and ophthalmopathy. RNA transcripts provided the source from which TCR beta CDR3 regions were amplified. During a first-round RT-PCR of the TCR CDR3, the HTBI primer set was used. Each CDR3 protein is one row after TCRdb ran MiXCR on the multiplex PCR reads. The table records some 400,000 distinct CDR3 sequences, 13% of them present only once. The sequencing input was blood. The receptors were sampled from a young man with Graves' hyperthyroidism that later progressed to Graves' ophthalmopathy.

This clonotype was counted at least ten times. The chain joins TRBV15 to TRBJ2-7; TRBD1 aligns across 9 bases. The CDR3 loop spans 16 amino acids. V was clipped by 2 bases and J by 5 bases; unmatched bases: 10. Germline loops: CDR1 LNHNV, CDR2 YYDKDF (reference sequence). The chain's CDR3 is CATSRPVGQGVDEQYF. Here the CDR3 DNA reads TGTGCCACCAGCAGACCCGTGGGACAGGGTGTCGACGAGCAGTACTTC.

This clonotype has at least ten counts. The CDR3 coding sequence is TGTGCCAGCAGCTTCCGGACAGAAGGACGAAACATTCAGTACTTC. Protein sequence: CASSFRTEGRNIQYF. The chain joins TRBV7-9 to TRBJ2-4; possible D gene TRBD1, 6 bases. V dropped 3 bases and J dropped 6 bases, with 15 bases sitting between them. The V gene's germline CDR1 is SEHNR and CDR2 FQNEAQ (reference sequence). CDR3 length: 15 amino acids.

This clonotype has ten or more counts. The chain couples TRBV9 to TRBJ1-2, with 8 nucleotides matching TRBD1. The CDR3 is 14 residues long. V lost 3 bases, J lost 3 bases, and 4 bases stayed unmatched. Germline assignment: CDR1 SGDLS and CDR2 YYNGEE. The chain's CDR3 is CASSGDRPYYGYTF. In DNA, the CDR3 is TGTGCCAGCAGCGGGGACAGGCCGTACTATGGCTACACCTTC.

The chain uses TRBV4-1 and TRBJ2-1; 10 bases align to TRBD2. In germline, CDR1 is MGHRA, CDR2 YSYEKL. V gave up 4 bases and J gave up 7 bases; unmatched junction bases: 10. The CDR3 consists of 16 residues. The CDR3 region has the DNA TGCGCCAGCAGCCCGGCTCAGCGGGGGGGCCGGAATGAGCAGTTCTTC. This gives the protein CASSPAQRGGRNEQFF.

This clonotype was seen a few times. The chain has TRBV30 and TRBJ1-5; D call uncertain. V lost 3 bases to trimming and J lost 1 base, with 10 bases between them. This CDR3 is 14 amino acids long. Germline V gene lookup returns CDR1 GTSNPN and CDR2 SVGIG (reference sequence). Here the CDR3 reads CAWSSTASNQPQHF. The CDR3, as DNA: TGTGCCTGGAGCTCTACAGCGAGCAATCAGCCCCAGCATTTT.

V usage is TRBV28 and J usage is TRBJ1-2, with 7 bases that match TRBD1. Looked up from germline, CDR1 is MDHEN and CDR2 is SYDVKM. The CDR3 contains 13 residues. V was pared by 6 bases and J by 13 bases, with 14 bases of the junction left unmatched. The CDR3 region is CASSLSGTASFTF. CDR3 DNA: TGTGCCAGCAGCTTGTCCGGGACAGCCTCGTTCACCTTC.

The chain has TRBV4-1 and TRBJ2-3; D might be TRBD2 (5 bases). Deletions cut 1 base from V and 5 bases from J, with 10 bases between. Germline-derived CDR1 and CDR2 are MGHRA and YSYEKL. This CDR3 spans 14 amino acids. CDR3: CASSQGIGIDTQYF. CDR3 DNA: TGCGCCAGCAGCCAAGGTATCGGGATAGATACGCAGTATTTT.

Written as DNA, the CDR3 is TGTGCCAGCAGCTACTGGGACAGGGTTTTTTCACCCCTCCACTTT. It is translated as CASSYWDRVFSPLHF. The chain employs TRBV13 and TRBJ1-6; 9 bases line up with TRBD1. Germline V gives CDR1 PRHDT, CDR2 FYEKMQ (reference sequence). The ends lost 4 bases at V and 9 bases at J; junction bases unmatched: 7. This CDR3 is built from 15 residues.

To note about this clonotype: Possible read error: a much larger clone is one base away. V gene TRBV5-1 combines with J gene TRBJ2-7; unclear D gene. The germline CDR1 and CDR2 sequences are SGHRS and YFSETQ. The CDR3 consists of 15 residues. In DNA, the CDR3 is TGCACCAGCAGCTTGGCCTTGGGATCCAACTACGAGCAGTACTTC. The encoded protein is CTSSLALGSNYEQYF.

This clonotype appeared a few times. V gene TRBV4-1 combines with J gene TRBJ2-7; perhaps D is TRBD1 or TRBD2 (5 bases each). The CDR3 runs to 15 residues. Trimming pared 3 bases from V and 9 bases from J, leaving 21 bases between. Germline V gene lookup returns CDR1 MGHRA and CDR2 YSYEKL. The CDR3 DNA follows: TGCGCCAGCAGCCACGGCCGGGACGGGCCTTCCGGGCAGTACTTC. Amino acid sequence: CASSHGRDGPSGQYF.

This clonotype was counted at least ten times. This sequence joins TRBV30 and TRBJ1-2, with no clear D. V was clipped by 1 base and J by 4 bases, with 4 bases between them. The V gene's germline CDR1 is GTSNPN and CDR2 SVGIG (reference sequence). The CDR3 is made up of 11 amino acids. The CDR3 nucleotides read TGTGCCTGGAGTGAGGTCTATGGCTACACCTTC. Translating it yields CAWSEVYGYTF. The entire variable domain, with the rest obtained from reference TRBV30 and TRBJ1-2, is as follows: SQTIHQWPATLVQPVGSPLSLECTVEGTSNPNLYWYRQAAGRGLQLLFYSVGIGQISSEVPQNLSASRPQDRQFILSSKKLLLSDSGFYLCAWSEVYGYTFGSGTRLTVV.

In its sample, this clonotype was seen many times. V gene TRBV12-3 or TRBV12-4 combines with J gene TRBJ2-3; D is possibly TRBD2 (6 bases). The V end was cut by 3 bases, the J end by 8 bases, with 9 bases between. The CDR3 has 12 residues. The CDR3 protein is CASSLFGGTQYF. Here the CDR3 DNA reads TGTGCCAGCAGTTTGTTCGGGGGTACGCAGTATTTT.

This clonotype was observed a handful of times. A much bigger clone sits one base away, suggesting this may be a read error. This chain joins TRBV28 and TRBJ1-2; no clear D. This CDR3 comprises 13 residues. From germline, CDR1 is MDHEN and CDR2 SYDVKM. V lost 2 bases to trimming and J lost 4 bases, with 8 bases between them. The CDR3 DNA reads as TGTGCCAGCAGTTTAGTCGGGAGCTATGGCTACACCTTC. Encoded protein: CASSLVGSYGYTF.